This T cell receptor (beta chain) was documented in a study of vaccination and CD4 T cells after COVID-19 (dated 2022 in TCRdb). Background for the entire study: Every convalescent patient had a positive nasal swab PCR test for SARS-CoV-2, with mild disease in roughly ten patients and severe disease in one. The convalescent cohort included six males and four females, with two Hispanic individuals, seven Caucasians, two Asians and one multiracial person. Participants received two doses of either the Pfizer-BioNTech BNT162b2 vaccine (n=8) or the Moderna mRNA-1273 vaccine (n=2). Post-COVID blood samples were collected from convalescent patients a median of around 100 days after diagnosis, with a range of roughly 35 to 170 days. Post-vaccine blood samples were collected a median of around 70 days after the second vaccine dose, ranging from roughly 14 to 241 days. The cultures were stimulated with overlapping spike peptide pools from SARS-CoV-2 and from the common cold coronaviruses HCoV-NL63, HCoV-OC43 and HCoV-229E. As controls, cultures received a CEFX viral epitope pool (the positive control), an HIV-1 Nef peptide pool (the negative control), or no peptide at all. In around ten COVID-19 convalescent patients and a few infection-naive healthy vaccine recipients, the spike-specific CD4+ TCR repertoire before mRNA vaccination was compared with the repertoire after mRNA vaccination. Here is what the overall study found, with its caveats: The study included relatively few convalescent patients and did not analyze early timepoints after natural infection. Of the vaccine-specific clones in convalescent patients, 304 of 307, or nearly all, reacted only to SARS-CoV-2 spike and did not cross-react with common cold coronaviruses. Among convalescent patients, a median roughly 90% of the SARS-CoV-2-reactive clones seen after vaccination appeared only after vaccination, which suggests priming specific to the vaccine. An increase in the median number of SARS-CoV-2-reactive clonotypes from 21 after infection to 38 after vaccination was observed, but the change was not found to be significant.

V loses 6 bases at its end and J loses 5 bases; junction bases beyond the gene matches: 10. The CDR3 spans 14 residues, from the cysteine through the phenylalanine. The read is trimmed to its CDR3 DNA, 42 bases read in frame from base 1. According to the germline V gene (reference sequence), CDR1 reads DFQATT and CDR2 reads SNEGSKA. The sample's treatment or condition, from its label and the paper: roughly 10-day PBMC culture with coronavirus spike peptide pools or control peptides (ViraFEST assay). The ViraFEST assay was used in the study, in which antigen-specific T cells were expanded with peptide pools and expanded clonotypes were subsequently identified by TCR sequencing. The positive SARS-CoV-2 PCR tests of the convalescent patients were dated from March to December 2020, before the Alpha, Beta and Delta variants emerged in the United States. Each well held 2.1 million or so PBMCs cultured in IMDM containing about 5% human AB serum and about 10 IU/ml IL-2, with roughly 9.2 ug/ml peptide pools added. On days 3 and 7, half of the culture medium was replaced with fresh IL-2-containing medium. CD4+ T cells were isolated after roughly 9 days of culture through negative selection using the EasySep CD4+ T cell isolation kit. Ficoll-Paque Plus gradient centrifugation was used to isolate PBMCs from whole blood, and the isolated PBMCs were then either used fresh or cryopreserved at -140C. Culture conditions were generally each tested in triplicate wells.

Receptor amplification or capture employed PCR. TCR sequencing of DNA from cultured CD4+ T cells used the Oncomine TCR Beta short-read assay at the Johns Hopkins FTIC core. The QIAamp micro DNA kit was used to extract genomic DNA from the cultured CD4+ T cells. Oncomine TCR Beta libraries made from cultured CD4+ T cells were pooled using unique dual indexes and sequenced on an Illumina iSeq 100. The authors' pipeline ran thus. Non-productive sequences were filtered out, and CDR3s that did not start with C, did not end with F or W, or were shorter than 7 amino acids were discarded. Antigen-specific clonotypes were identified using the MANAFEST web application through comparison of peptide-stimulated wells with reference and other culture wells. To be called positive, a clone needed an FDR below 0.05, an odds ratio above 5, and a productive frequency above 0.1% in at least two of three replicate wells. Cross-reactive clonotypes were defined as significantly expanded in both SARS-CoV-2 spike wells and at least one common cold coronavirus spike condition. CDR3 homology was assessed with Levenshtein distances (stringdist) and unrooted phylogenetic trees (ape) in R version 3.6.1. TCRdb reanalyzed the raw reads on its own, using fastp at Q25 for trimming and MiXCR for clone calling, and kept in-frame beta chains. Each CDR3 protein gets just one entry, which takes the most common genes and DNA from the rows behind it. These V and J calls originate from TCRdb's pipeline instead of the authors' own analysis. The sample table contains some 12,000 distinct CDR3 sequences; only one count was recorded for over 60% of them. Just over 7% of the sample lies in the top ten.

Comment on this clonotype: The antigen it recognizes is unknown. Base qualities are missing; no much larger clone stands one base away.

The sequence is built from TRBV20-1 and TRBJ1-5, and 7 junctional nucleotides match TRBD1. This material consisted of CD4+ T cells from blood, cultured in vitro, taken before SARS-CoV-2 vaccination. The TCR comes from a human donor who had recovered from COVID-19. Here the CDR3 is given as CSASTDRAHQPQHF. The bases read TGCAGTGCCTCTACTGACAGGGCTCATCAGCCCCAGCATTTT.